The 8 T cell receptor beta chains reported below all come from one sample, sequenced in a study of blood T cell repertoires in COVID-19. This table comes from immunoSEQ multiplex PCR, and its TCRdb copy is limited to in-frame clones, with some not included. The repertoire holds 200,000 to 250,000 clones, with roughly 85% as singletons. Sequencing was done on a sample of PBMCs or T cells enriched from blood (not recorded which). The source is a man aged 40-50 years who had recovered from COVID-19.

V is TRBV6-5 and J is TRBJ1-2; TRBD1 is a possible D gene (6 bases). This CDR3 is built from 14 residues. Germline V gives CDR1 MNHEY, CDR2 SVGAGI. The ends were cut back, 1 base at V and 8 bases at J, with 14 bases in the middle. Here the CDR3 reads CASSYLQGSSGYTF. As DNA, the CDR3 is TGTGCCAGCAGTTACTTACAGGGATCCTCCGGCTACACCTTC.

V gene TRBV3-1 (or the pseudogene TRBV3-2) combines with J gene TRBJ1-5; tentatively, D is TRBD1 (5 bases). The CDR3 loop spans 15 amino acids. Trimming left V 4 bases short and J 3 bases short, with 13 bases between. Germline V gene data show CDR1 as LGHDT and CDR2 as YNNKEL (reference sequence). The CDR3 nucleotides are TGTGCCAGCAGCCCAGACGGACACCCCAATCAGCCCCAGCATTTT. Translated, it gives CASSPDGHPNQPQHF.

The V call is TRBV4-1, the J call TRBJ1-3; a weak D match, TRBD1 (6 bases). In germline, CDR1 is MGHRA, CDR2 YSYEKL. The CDR3 consists of 15 residues. The V end was cut by 3 bases, the J end by 0 bases, with 9 bases between. CDR3 in DNA: TGCGCCAGCAGCCAGGGGGCCAACTCTGGAAACACCATATATTTT. It codes for CASSQGANSGNTIYF.

The CDR3 loop is CASSPGLAGVPGRAGELFF. For the CDR3, the DNA is TGCGCCAGCAGCCCGGGACTAGCGGGAGTCCCAGGTAGGGCCGGGGAGCTGTTTTTT. This chain connects TRBV4-1 to TRBJ2-2; TRBD2 matches 14 bases. Germline V gives CDR1 MGHRA, CDR2 YSYEKL. This CDR3 is built from 19 residues. The trim removed 4 bases at V and 6 bases at J, leaving 13 bases unmatched.

This clone was seen a handful of times. The rearrangement links TRBV7-3 to TRBJ1-1; possibly TRBD1 for D (5 bases). The CDR3 extends over 15 amino acids. Germline CDR1 and CDR2: SGHTA and FQGTGA. V was shortened by 5 bases and J by 7 bases, with 20 bases between the two germline ends. The CDR3, as DNA: TGTGCCAGCAGCCCGTCTGGCAGGGTGAACGGTGAAGCTTTCTTT. Protein: CASSPSGRVNGEAFF.

This sequence joins TRBV19 and TRBJ1-5; D call uncertain. Trimming cost V 5 bases and J 0 bases, with 11 bases left between them. The length of the CDR3 is 15 residues. The germline gives CDR1 LNHDA, CDR2 SQIVND (reference sequence). The CDR3 region has the DNA TGTGCCAGTAGTTCCTCGGGGAGTAGCAATCAGCCCCAGCATTTT. This codes for CASSSSGSSNQPQHF.

The V gene is TRBV5-4, the J gene TRBJ2-7, with TRBD2 identical over 11 bases. Germline V gene data show CDR1 as SGHNT and CDR2 as YYREEE (reference sequence). V was clipped by 0 bases and J by 5 bases; unmatched bases: 4. This CDR3 has 15 residues. DNA of the CDR3: TGTGCCAGCAGCTTGGTTAGCGGGAGGGACCACGAGCAGTACTTC. Its translation is CASSLVSGRDHEQYF.

The V gene is TRBV10-3, the J gene TRBJ1-1; D not resolved. The length of the CDR3 is 11 residues. The V gene lost 3 bases and the J gene lost 8 bases, with 7 bases spanning the gap. Germline V gene sequence: CDR1 ENHRY, CDR2 SYGVKD. The CDR3: CAISDGQEAFF. In nucleotides, the CDR3 is TGTGCCATCAGTGATGGTCAGGAAGCTTTCTTT.